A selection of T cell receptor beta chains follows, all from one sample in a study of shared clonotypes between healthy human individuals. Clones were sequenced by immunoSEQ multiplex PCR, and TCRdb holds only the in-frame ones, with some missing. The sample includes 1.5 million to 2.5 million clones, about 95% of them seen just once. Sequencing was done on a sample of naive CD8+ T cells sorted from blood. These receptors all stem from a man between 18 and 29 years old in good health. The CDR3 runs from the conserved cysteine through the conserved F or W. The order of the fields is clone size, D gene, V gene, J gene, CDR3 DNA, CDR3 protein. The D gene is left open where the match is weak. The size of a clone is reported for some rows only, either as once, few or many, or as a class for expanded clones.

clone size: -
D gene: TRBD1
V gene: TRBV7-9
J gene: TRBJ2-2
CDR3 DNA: TGTGCCAGCAGCTTAAATCCCGACAGGGGCAACACCGGGGAGCTGTTTTTT
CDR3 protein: CASSLNPDRGNTGELFF

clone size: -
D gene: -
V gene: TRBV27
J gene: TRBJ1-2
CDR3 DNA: TGTGCCAGCAGTTTTGGTGGAGCTAACTATGGCTACACCTTC
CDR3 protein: CASSFGGANYGYTF

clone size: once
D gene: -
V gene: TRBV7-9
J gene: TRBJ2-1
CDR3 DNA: TGTGCCAGCAGCACGCCCGAGCAGTTCTTC
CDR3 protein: CASSTPEQFF

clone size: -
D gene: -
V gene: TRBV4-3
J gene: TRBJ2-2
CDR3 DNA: TGCGCCAGCAGCCAAGATGGGGTTAGCGGCTACACCGGGGAGCTGTTTTTT
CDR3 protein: CASSQDGVSGYTGELFF

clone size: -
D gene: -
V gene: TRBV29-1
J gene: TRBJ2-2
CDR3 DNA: TGCAGCGTTGAAGGCACAGGGCAGAACACCGGGGAGCTGTTTTTT
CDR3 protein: CSVEGTGQNTGELFF

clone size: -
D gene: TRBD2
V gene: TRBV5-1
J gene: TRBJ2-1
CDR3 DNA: TGCGCCAGCAGCCCGTCTAGCGGGAATCACAATGAGCAGTTCTTC
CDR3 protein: CASSPSSGNHNEQFF

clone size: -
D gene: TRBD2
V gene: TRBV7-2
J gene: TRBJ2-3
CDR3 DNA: TGTGCCAGCAGTCTGCTTAGCGGGATTGTCGCAGATACGCAGTATTTT
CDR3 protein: CASSLLSGIVADTQYF

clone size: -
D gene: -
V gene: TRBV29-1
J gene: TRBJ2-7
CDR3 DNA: TGCAGCGTAAGCGGGCCAAACTTCTCCTACGAGCAGTACTTC
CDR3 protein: CSVSGPNFSYEQYF

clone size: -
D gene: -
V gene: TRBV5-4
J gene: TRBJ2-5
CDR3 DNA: TGTGCCAGCAGCTTAGGTAGCCAAGAGACCCAGTACTTC
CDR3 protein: CASSLGSQETQYF

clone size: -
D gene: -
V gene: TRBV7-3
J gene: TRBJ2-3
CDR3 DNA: TGTGCCAGCAGCTTAGGGCAGGGCCGGGCTACGCAGTATTTT
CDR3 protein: CASSLGQGRATQYF

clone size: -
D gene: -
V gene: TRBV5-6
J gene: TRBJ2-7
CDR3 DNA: TGTGCCAGCAGCTACCGACAGGATTCCTACGAGCAGTACTTC
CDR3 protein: CASSYRQDSYEQYF

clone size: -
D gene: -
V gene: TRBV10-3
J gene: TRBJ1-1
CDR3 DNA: TGTGCCATCAGTGAGTCCGGGGTGAGCACTGAAGCTTTCTTT
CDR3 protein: CAISESGVSTEAFF

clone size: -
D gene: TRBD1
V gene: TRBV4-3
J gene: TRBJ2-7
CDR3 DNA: TGCGCCAGCAGCCACGGGAAGGACAGGGTCGGGTACGAGCAGTACTTC
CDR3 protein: CASSHGKDRVGYEQYF

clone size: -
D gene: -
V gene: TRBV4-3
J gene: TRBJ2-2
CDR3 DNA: TGCGCCAGCAGCCAAGATCGACAGTGGACCGGGGAGCTGTTTTTT
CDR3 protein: CASSQDRQWTGELFF

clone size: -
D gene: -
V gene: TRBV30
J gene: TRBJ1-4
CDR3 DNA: TGTGCCTGGAGGTCAGAGAATGAAAAACTGTTTTTT
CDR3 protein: CAWRSENEKLFF

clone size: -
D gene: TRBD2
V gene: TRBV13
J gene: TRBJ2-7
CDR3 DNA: TGTGCCAGCAGAACCGCGGGAGGGCCCTACGAGCAGTACTTC
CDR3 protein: CASRTAGGPYEQYF

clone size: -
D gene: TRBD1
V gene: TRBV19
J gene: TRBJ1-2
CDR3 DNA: TGTGCCAGTAGTATTTTACAGGGGGATGGCCACACCTTC
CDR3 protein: CASSILQGDGHTF

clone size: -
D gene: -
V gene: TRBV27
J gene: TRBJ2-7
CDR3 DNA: TGTGCCAGCAGTTACCGTGCCACCTACGAGCAGTACTTC
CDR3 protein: CASSYRATYEQYF

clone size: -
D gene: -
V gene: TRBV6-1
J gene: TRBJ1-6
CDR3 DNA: TGTGCCAGCAGTGAGTGGGCGCCGAATTCACCCCTCCACTTT
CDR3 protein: CASSEWAPNSPLHF

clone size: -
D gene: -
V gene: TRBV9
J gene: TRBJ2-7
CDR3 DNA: TGTGCCAGCAGCCCCGGGGGCGGAAACGAGCAGTACTTC
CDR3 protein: CASSPGGGNEQYF

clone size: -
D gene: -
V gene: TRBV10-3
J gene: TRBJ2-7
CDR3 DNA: TGTGCCATCAGTGGGGGTCAAGGATTAAACTACGAGCAGTACTTC
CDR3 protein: CAISGGQGLNYEQYF

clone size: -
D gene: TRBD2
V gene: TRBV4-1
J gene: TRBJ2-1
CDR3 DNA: TGCGCCAGCAGCCAAGATGGACTAGCGGGAGCTTACAATGAGCAGTTCTTC
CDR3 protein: CASSQDGLAGAYNEQFF

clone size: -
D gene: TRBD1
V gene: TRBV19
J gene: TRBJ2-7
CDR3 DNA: TGTGCCAGTAGTATAGCCCTGGGACAGGTCCACGAGCAGTACTTC
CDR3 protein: CASSIALGQVHEQYF

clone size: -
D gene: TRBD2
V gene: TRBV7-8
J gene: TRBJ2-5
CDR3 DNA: TGTGCCAGCAGCCCTGGACTAGCGGGGGCGAGCCCTCAAGAGACCCAGTACTTC
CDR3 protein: CASSPGLAGASPQETQYF

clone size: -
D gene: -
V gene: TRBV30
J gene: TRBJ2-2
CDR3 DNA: TGTGCCTGGAGTGAAAATTATTTGGCTGGGCCGGGCACCGGGGAGCTGTTTTTT
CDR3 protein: CAWSENYLAGPGTGELFF

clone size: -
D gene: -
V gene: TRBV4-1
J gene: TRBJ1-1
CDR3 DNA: TGCGCCAGCAGCCTACAACCTTCAGGTTTAGCTTTCTTT
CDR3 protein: CASSLQPSGLAFF

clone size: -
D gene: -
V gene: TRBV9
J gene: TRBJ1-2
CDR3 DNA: TGTGCCAGCAGCGCGCCCTCGGGAGGCTACACCTTC
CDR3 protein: CASSAPSGGYTF

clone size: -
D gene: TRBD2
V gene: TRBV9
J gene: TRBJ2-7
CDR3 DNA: TGTGCCAGCAGCATTAGCCCGGGACTAGCGTACGAGCAGTACTTC
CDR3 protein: CASSISPGLAYEQYF

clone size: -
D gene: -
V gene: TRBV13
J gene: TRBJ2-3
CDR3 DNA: TGTGCCAGCAGCTTAGGGGGTGATACGCAGTATTTT
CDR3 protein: CASSLGGDTQYF

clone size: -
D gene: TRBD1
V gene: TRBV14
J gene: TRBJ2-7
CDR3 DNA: TGTGCCAGCAGCCCACAGGGGTCCTACGAGCAGTACTTC
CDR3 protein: CASSPQGSYEQYF

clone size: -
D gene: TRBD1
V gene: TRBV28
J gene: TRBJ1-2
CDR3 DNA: TGTGCCAGCAGTTCCCACATAATCACAGGGGGCCAACCTGCTAACTATGGCTACACCTTC
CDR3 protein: CASSSHIITGGQPANYGYTF

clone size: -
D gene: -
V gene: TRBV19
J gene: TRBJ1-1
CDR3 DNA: TGTGCCAGCCTACAGGGAAGTACTGAAGCTTTCTTT
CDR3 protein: CASLQGSTEAFF

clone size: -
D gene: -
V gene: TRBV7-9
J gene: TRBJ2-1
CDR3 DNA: TGTGCCAGCAGCTTAGCCCGTCAGTTCGATGAGCAGTTCTTC
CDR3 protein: CASSLARQFDEQFF

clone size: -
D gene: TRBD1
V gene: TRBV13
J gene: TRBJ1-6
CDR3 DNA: TGTGCCAGCAGCTATGACAGGGGCGGACCCCTCCACTTT
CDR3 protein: CASSYDRGGPLHF

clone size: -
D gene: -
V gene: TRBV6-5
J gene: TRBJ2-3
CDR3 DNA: TGTGCCAGCAGTTACCCAGAGCCCACTACGCAGTATTTT
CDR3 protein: CASSYPEPTTQYF

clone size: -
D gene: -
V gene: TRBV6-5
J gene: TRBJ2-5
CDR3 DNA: TGTGCCAGCAGTTACTCGGGGTACCAAGAGACCCAGTACTTC
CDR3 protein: CASSYSGYQETQYF

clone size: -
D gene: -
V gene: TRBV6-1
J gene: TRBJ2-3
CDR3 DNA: TGTGCCAGCAGAAGGACGGTCACAGATACGCAGTATTTT
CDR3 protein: CASRRTVTDTQYF

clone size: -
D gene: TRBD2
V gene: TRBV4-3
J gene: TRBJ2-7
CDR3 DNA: TGCGCCAGCAGCCAAGGGGCTAGCGGGTACGAGCAGTACTTC
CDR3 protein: CASSQGASGYEQYF

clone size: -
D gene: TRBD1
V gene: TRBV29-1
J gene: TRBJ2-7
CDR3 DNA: TGCAGCGTTGAAGATGACGCCGGGACAGGGAGTAGCTACGAGCAGTACTTC
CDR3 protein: CSVEDDAGTGSSYEQYF

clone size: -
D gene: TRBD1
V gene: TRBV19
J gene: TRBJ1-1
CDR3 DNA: TGTGCCAGTAGTTTAACAGGGGGCGGGGGCACTGAAGCTTTCTTT
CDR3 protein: CASSLTGGGGTEAFF

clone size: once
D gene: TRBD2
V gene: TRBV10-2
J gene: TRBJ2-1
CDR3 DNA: TGCGCCAGCAGATCGACTACGGGGTGGGTAGCGGGCAATGAGCAGTTCTTC
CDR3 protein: CASRSTTGWVAGNEQFF

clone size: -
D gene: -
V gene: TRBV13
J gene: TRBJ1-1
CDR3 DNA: TGTGCCAGCAGCTCGGGGACCGAGGAGGCTTTCTTT
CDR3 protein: CASSSGTEEAFF

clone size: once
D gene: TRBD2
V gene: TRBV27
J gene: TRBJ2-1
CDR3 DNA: TGTGCCAGCAGTCCTCAGACTAGCGGGGATTTCTACAATGAGCAGTTCTTC
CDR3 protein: CASSPQTSGDFYNEQFF

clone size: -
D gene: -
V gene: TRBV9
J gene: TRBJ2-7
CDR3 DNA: TGTGCCAGCAGCGTTGGGGTTTTAAAGTCCTACGAGCAGTACTTC
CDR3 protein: CASSVGVLKSYEQYF

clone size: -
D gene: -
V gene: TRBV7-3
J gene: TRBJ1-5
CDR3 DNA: TGTGCCAGCAGCTTAAATGCGGGGACCAATCAGCCCCAGCATTTT
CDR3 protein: CASSLNAGTNQPQHF

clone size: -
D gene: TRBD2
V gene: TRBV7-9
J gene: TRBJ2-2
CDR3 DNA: TGTGCCAGCAGCCCCCGACTAGCGGGTCTGGTGAACACCGGGGAGCTGTTTTTT
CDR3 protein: CASSPRLAGLVNTGELFF

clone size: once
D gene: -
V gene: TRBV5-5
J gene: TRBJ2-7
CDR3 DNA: TGTGCCAGCAGCACCGGGACGGAATCCTACGAGCAGTACTTC
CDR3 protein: CASSTGTESYEQYF

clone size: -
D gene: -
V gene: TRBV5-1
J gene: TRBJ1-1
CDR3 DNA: TGCGCCAGCAGGCTTGATGGGAGGGGGAACACTGAAGCTTTCTTT
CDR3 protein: CASRLDGRGNTEAFF

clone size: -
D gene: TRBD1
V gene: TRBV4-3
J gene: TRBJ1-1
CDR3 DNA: TGCGCCAGCAGCCAAGTGGGCTTGACAGGGGAAGCTTTCTTT
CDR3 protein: CASSQVGLTGEAFF